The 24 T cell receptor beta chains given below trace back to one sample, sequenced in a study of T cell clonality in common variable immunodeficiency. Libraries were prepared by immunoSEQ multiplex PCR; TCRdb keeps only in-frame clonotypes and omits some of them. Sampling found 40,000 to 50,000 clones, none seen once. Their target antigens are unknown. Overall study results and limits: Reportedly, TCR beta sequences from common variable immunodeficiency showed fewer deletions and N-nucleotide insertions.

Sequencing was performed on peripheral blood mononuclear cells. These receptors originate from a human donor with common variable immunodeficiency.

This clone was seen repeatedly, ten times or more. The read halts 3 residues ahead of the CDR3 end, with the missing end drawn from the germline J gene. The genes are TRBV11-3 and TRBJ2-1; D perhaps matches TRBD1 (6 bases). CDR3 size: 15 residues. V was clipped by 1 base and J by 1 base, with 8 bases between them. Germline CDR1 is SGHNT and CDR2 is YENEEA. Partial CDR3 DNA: TGTGCCAGCAGCTTAGTAACAGGGTCCTACAATGAG. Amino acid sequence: CASSLVTGSYNE. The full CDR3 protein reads CASSLVTGSYNEQFF.

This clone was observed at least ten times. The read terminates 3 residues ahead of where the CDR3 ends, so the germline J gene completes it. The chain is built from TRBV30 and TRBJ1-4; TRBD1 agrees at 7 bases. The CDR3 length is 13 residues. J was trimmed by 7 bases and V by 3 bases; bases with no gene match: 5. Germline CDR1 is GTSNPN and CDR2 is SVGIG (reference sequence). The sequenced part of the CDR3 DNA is TGTGCCTGGAGGAGACAGGGAGGTGAAAAA. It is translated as CAWRRQGGEK. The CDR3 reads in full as CAWRRQGGEKLFF.

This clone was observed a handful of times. CDR3 loop: CASSLTSGSHEQYF. The part of the CDR3 DNA that was read is TGTGCCAGCAGCTTGACTAGCGGGAGCCACGAG. This rearrangement joins TRBV5-6 to TRBJ2-7; 11 bases align to TRBD2. The read ends 3 residues shy of where the CDR3 ends; the end is completed using the germline J gene. There are 14 residues in the CDR3. Germline V lookup: CDR1 SGHDT, CDR2 YYEEEE. Trimming at V came to 1 base and at J to 5 bases, leaving 2 bases not matched to a gene. The full variable domain, completed using reference TRBV5-6 and TRBJ2-7, is DAGVTQSPTHLIKTRGQQVTLRCSPKSGHDTVSWYQQALGQGPQFIFQYYEEEERQRGNFPDRFSGHQFPNYSSELNVNALLLGDSALYLCASSLTSGSHEQYFGPGTRLTVT.

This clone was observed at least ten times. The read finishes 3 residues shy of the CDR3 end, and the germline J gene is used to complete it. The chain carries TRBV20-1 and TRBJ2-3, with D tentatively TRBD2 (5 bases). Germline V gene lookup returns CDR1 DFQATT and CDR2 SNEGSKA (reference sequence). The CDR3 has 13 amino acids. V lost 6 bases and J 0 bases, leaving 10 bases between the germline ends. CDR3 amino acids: CSAIASSTDTQYF. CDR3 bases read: TGCAGTGCCATAGCGTCTAGCACAGATACG.

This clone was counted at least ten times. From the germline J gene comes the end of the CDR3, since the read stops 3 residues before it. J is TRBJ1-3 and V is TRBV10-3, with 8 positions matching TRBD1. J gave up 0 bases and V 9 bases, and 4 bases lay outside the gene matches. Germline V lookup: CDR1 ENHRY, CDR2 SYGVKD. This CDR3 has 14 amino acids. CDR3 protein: CAIGQGFSGNTIYF. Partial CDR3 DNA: TGTGCCATTGGACAGGGATTCTCTGGAAACACC.

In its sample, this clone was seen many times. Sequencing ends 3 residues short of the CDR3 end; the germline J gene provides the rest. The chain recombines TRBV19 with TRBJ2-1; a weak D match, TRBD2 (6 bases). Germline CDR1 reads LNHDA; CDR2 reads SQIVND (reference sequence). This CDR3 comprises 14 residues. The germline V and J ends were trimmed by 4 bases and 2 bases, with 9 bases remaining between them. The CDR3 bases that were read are TGTGCCAGTAGTACGGGGAGGCCCTACAATGAG. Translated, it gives CASSTGRPYNE. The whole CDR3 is CASSTGRPYNEQFF.

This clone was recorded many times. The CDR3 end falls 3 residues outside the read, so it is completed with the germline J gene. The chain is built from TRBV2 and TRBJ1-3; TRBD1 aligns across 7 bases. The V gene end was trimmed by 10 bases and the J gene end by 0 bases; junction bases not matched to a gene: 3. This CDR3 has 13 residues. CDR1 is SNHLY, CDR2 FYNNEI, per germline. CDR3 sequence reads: CAKGTASGNTIYF. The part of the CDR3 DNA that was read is TGTGCCAAAGGGACAGCCTCTGGAAACACC.

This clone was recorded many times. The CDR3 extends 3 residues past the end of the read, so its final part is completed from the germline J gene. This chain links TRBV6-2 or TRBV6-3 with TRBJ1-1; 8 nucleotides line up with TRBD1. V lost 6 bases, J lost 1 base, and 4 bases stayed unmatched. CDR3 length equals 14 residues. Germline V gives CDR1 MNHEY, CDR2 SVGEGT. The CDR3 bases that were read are TGTGCCAGCAGCAACAGGGGGGGGAACACTGAA. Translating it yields CASSNRGGNTE. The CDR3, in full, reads CASSNRGGNTEAFF.

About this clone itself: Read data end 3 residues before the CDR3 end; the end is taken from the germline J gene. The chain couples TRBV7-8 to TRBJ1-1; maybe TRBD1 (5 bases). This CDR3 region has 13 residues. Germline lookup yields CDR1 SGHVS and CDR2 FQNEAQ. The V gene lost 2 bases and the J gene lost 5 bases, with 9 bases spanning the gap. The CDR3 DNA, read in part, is TGTGCCAGCAGCTTAACAGGAAGTACTGAA. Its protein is CASSLTGSTE. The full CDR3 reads CASSLTGSTEAFF.

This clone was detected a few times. The DNA read from the CDR3 is TGCGCCAGCAGCTTAGGACAGGGGGCGTCAGGGGCCAACGTC. Protein: CASSLGQGASGANV. The complete CDR3 sequence is CASSLGQGASGANVLTF. This chain connects TRBV5-1 to TRBJ2-6; 11 bases agree with TRBD1. The sequence runs out 3 residues before the end of the CDR3; the remainder is reconstructed from the germline J gene. CDR1 SGHRS and CDR2 YFSETQ come from the germline V gene. V shed 2 bases and J 4 bases; nucleotides not matched to a gene: 5. The CDR3 consists of 17 residues. Full variable domain (rest looked up from reference TRBV5-1 and TRBJ2-6): KAGVTQTPRYLIKTRGQQVTLSCSPISGHRSVSWYQQTPGQGLQFLFEYFSETQRNKGNFPGRFSGRQFSNSRSEMNVSTLELGDSALYLCASSLGQGASGANVLTFGAGSRLTVL.

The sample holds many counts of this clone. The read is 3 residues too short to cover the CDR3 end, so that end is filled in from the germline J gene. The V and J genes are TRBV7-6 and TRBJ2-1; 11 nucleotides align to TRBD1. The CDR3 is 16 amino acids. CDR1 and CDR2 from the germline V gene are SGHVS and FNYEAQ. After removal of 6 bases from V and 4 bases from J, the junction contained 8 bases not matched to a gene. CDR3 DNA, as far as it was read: TGTGCCAGCAGTACCGGGAGGGACAGGGGGTACAATGAG. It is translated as CASSTGRDRGYNE. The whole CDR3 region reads CASSTGRDRGYNEQFF.

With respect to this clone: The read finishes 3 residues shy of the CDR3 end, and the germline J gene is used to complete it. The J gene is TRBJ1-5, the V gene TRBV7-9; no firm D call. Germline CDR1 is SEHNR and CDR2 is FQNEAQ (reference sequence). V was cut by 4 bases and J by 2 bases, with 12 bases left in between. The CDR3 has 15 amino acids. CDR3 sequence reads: CASSSEGFGNQPQHF. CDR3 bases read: TGTGCCAGCAGCTCAGAAGGTTTCGGCAATCAGCCC. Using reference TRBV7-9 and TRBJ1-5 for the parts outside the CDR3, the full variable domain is DTGVSQNPRHKITKRGQNVTFRCDPISEHNRLYWYRQTLGQGPEFLTYFQNEAQLEKSRLLSDRFSAERPKGSFSTLEIQRTEQGDSAMYLCASSSEGFGNQPQHFGDGTRLSIL.

CDR3 sequence reads: CASRPDRNSPLHF. The part of the CDR3 DNA that was read is TGTGCCAGCAGGCCCGACAGGAATTCACCC. The chain joins TRBV2 to TRBJ1-6, with D possibly being TRBD1 (6 bases). Coverage ceases 3 residues before the CDR3 finishes, and the germline J gene fills in the end. The CDR3 runs 13 residues. CDR1 and CDR2 from the germline V gene are SNHLY and FYNNEI. Trimming stripped 6 bases from V and 7 bases from J, with 10 bases between.

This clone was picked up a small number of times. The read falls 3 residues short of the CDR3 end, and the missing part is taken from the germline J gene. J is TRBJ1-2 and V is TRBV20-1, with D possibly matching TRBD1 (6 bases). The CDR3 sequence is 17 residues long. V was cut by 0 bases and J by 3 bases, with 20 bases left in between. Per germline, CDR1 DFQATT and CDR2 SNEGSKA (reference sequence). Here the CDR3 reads CSARDFGPRGADYGYTF. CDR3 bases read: TGCAGTGCTAGAGATTTCGGACCCAGGGGCGCGGACTATGGC.

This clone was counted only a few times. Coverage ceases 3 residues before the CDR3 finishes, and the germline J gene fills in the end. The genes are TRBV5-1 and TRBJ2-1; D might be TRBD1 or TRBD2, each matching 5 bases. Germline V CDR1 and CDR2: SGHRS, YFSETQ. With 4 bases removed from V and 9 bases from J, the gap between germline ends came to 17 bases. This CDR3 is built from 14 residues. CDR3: CASSPEVGVREQFF. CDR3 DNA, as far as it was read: TGCGCCAGCAGCCCGGAGGTAGGGGTGCGTGAG.

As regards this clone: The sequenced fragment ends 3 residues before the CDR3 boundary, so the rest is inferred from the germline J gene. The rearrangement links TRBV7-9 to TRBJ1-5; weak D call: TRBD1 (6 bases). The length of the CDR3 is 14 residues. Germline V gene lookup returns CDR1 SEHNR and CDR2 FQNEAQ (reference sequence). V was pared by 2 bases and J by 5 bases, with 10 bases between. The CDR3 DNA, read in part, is TGTGCCAGCAGCTTAAGGGACACCCATCAGCCC. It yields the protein CASSLRDTHQP. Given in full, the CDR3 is CASSLRDTHQPQHF.

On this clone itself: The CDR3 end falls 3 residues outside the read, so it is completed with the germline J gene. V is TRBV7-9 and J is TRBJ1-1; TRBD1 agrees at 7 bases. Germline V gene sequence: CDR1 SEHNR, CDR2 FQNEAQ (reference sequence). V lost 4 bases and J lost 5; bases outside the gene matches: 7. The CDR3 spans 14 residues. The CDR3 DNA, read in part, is TGTGCCAGCAGCTGGAGGGACAGTTCGACTGAA. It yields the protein CASSWRDSSTE. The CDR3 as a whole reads CASSWRDSSTEAFF.

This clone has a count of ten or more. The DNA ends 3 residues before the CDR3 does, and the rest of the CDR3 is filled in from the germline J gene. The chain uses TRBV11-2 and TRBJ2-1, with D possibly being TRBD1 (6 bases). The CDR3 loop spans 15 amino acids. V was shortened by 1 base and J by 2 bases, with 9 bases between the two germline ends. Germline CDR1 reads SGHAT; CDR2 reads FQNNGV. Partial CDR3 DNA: TGTGCCAGCAGCTTAGTTGGACAGCCCTACAATGAG. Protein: CASSLVGQPYNE. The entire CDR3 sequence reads CASSLVGQPYNEQFF.

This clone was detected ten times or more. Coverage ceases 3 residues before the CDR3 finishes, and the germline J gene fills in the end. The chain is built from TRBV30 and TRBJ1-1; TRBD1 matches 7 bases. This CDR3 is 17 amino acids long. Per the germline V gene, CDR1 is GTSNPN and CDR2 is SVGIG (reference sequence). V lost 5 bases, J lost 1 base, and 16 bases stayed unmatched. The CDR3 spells CAWVHPGTAMGNTEAFF. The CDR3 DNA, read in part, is TGTGCCTGGGTTCACCCCGGGACAGCCATGGGGAACACTGAA.

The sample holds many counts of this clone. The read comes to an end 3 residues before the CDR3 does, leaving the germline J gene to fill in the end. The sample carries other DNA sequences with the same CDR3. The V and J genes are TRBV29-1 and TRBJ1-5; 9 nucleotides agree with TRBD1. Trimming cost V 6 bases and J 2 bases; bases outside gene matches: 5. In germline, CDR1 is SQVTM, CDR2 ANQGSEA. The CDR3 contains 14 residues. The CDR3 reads CSVATGGGNQPQHF. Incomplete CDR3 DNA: TGCAGCGTAGCTACAGGGGGCGGCAATCAGCCC.

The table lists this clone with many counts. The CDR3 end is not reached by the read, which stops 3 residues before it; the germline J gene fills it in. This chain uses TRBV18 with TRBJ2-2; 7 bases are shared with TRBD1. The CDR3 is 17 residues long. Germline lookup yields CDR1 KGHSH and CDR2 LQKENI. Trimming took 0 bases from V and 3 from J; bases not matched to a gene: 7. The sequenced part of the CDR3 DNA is TGTGCCAGCTCACCACCGGTGAAGGGGGCGGACACCGGGGAG. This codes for CASSPPVKGADTGE. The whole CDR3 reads CASSPPVKGADTGELFF.

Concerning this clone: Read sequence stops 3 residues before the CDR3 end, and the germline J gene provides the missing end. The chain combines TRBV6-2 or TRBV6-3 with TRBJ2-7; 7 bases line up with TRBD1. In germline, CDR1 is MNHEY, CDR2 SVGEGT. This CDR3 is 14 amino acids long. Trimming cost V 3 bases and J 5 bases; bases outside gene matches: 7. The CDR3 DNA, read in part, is TGTGCCAGCAGTTATTCGACAGGGTCCCACGAG. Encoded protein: CASSYSTGSHE. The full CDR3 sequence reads CASSYSTGSHEQYF.

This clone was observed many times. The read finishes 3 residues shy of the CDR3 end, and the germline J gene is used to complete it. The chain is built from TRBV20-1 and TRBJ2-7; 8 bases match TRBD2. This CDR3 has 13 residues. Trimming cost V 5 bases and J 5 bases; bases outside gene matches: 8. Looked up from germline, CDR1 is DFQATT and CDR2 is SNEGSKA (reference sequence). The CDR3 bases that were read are TGCAGTGCTCCCCTTACGGGAGGGGACGAG. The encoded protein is CSAPLTGGDE. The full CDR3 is CSAPLTGGDEQYF.

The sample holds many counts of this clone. CDR3 residues: CASRRSGSGELFF. The CDR3 DNA, read in part, is TGTGCCAGCAGGCGGTCAGGGTCCGGGGAG. This chain connects TRBV7-2 to TRBJ2-2; D may be TRBD1 (5 bases). The read is 3 residues too short to cover the CDR3 end, so that end is filled in from the germline J gene. Deletions cut 6 bases from V and 6 bases from J, with 11 bases between. The CDR3 has 13 residues. The V gene's germline CDR1 is SGHTA and CDR2 FQGNSA. The full variable domain, its missing parts supplied by reference TRBV7-2 and TRBJ2-2, is GAGVSQSPSNKVTEKGKDVELRCDPISGHTALYWYRQSLGQGLEFLIYFQGNSAPDKSGLPSDRFSAERTGGSVSTLTIQRTQQEDSAVYLCASRRSGSGELFFGEGSRLTVL.